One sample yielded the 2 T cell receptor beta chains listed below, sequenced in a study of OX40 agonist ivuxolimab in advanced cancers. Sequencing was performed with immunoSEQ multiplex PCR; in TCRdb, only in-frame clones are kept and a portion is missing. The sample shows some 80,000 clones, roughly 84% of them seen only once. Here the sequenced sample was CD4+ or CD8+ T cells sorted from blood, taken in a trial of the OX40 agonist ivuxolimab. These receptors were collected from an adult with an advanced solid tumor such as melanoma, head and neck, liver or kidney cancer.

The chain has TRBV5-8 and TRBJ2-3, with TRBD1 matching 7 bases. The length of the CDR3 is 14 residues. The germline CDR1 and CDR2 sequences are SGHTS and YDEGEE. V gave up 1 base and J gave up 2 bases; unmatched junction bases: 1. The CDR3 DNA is TGTGCCAGCAGCTTGAAGGGGGCCACAGATACGCAGTATTTT. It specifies CASSLKGATDTQYF.

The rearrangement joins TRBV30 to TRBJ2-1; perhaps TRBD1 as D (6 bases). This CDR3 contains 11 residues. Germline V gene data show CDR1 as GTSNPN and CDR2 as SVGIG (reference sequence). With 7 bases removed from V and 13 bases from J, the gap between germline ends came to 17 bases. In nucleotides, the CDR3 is TGTGCCTCCTCACAGGGCTCGGGTCAGTTCTTC. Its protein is CASSQGSGQFF.